This entry describes one TCR beta chain. Its antigen is undetermined. TCRdb re-called the 5' RACE reads, yielding one record per CDR3 amino acid sequence without DNA. The listing records 95,000 to 110,000 distinct CDR3 sequences. The data are from a study of monozygotic twins with inflammatory bowel disease. Study-level findings and limits: Whereas healthy co-twins had higher TCRbeta diversity (inverse Simpson), IBD patients had lower diversity.

Germline lookup yields CDR1 DFQATT and CDR2 SNEGSKA (reference sequence). The CDR3 is 15 residues long. The J gene is TRBJ2-1, the V gene TRBV20-1; TCRdb's D gene call, TRBD1, goes unchecked for lack of DNA. Sequences were obtained from blood. This TCR was recovered from a human donor with ulcerative colitis or Crohn's disease, or a healthy co-twin of an affected twin (not recorded which). This CDR3 is CSAPPPGQLYNEQFF.